This TCR beta chain is from a study of graft-versus-host responses after intestinal transplantation. In the study overall: The transplants performed in recipients were multivisceral, liver-intestinal, or isolated intestinal. Every one of the recipients received anti-thymocyte globulin induction and afterwards took tacrolimus and steroids for 3 to 4 years. General study points: Peak levels of circulating GvH clones tracked with early post-transplant HvG declines.

TCRdb keeps only in-frame clones here, not all; method: immunoSEQ multiplex PCR. The table shows tens of thousands of clones, with roughly 90% occurring only once. The germline CDR1 and CDR2 sequences are MNHEY and SVGAGI. With V trimmed by 5 bases and J by 3 bases, 4 bases remained unmatched. The CDR3 is 14 residues long. Comments on this clone: The antigen is undetermined.

This sequence joins TRBV6-5 and TRBJ1-2; 9 bases match TRBD1. This TCR came from a human donor who received an intestinal transplant. Source: unstimulated CD4+ T cells sorted from spleen or lymph node cells, taken before intestinal transplant. The CDR3: CASSRDRAHYGYTF. CDR3 in DNA: TGTGCCAGCAGTCGGGACAGGGCCCACTATGGCTACACCTTC.